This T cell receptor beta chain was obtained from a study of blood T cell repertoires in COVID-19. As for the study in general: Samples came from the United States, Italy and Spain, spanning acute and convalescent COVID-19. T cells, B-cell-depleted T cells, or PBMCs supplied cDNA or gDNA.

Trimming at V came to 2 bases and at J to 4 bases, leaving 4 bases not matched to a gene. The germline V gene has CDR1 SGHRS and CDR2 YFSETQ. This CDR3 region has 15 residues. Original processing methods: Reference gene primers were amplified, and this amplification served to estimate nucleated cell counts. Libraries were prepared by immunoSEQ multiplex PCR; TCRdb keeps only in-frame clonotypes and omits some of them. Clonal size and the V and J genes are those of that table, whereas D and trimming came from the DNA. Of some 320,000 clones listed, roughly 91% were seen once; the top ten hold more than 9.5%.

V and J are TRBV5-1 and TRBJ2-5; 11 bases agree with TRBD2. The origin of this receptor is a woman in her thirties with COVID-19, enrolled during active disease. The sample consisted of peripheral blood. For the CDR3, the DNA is TGCGCCAGCAGCTTTAGCGGGGGGGCCGGAGAGACCCAGTACTTC. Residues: CASSFSGGAGETQYF.